These 24 T cell receptor beta chains originate from one sample sequenced in a study of regulatory T cells in long-lasting Graves disease. Arm-PCR of CDR3 regions and iRepertoire HTBI primers were the basis on which TCR beta libraries were built. TCRdb itself ran the multiplex PCR reads through MiXCR, one entry per CDR3 protein. The sample has some 490,000 distinct CDR3 sequences, 12% seen once; the top ten hold approximately 9%. Time point described: newly diagnosed GD, antithyroid drugs for less than 3 months. PBMC-extracted RNA yielded the TCR library. These data were likewise used in another study, on T cells in Graves' hyperthyroidism and ophthalmopathy.

The sample consisted of peripheral blood mononuclear cells (PBMCs), taken at new diagnosis, from a patient treated with antithyroid drugs. These receptors came from a young woman with Graves disease.

This clonotype was found many times. The chain links TRBV20-1 to TRBJ2-1; D unclear. V shed 5 bases and J shed 8 bases, with 13 bases lying between them. Germline V lookup: CDR1 DFQATT, CDR2 SNEGSKA (reference sequence). The CDR3 runs to 12 residues. The CDR3 DNA sequence: TGCAGTGCTGGGCCTTGGTGGGATGAGCAGTTCTTC. Translating gives CSAGPWWDEQFF.

This clonotype was counted ten times or more. The chain recombines TRBV19 with TRBJ1-5; D is undetermined. Between the trimmed V and J ends, which lost 11 bases and 2 bases, there was a span of 22 bases. CDR3 length: 16 residues. Germline V lookup: CDR1 LNHDA, CDR2 SQIVND (reference sequence). The CDR3 region has the DNA TGTGCCTGGCAACCCCCTCGCCTTCAGGGCAATCAGCCCCAGCATTTT. The encoded protein is CAWQPPRLQGNQPQHF.

This clonotype was observed at least ten times. The V gene is TRBV2, the J gene TRBJ2-7; 9 bases line up with TRBD1. Per germline, CDR1 SNHLY and CDR2 FYNNEI. The CDR3 has 15 residues. Losses at the gene ends were 1 base for V and 3 bases for J; bases not matched to a gene: 4. In nucleotides, the CDR3 is TGTGCCAGCAGTGAAGGGACAGGGGTGGTCTACGAGCAGTACTTC. This codes for CASSEGTGVVYEQYF. Full variable domain (missing parts from reference TRBV2 and TRBJ2-7): EPEVTQTPSHQVTQMGQEVILRCVPISNHLYFYWYRQILGQKVEFLVSFYNNEISEKSEIFDDQFSVERPDGSNFTLKIRSTKLEDSAMYFCASSEGTGVVYEQYFGPGTRLTVT.

This clonotype was detected a few times. The chain has TRBV6-5 and TRBJ2-3, with a tentative D call TRBD1 (5 bases). Looked up from germline, CDR1 is MNHEY and CDR2 is SVGAGI. This CDR3 has 19 residues. With 0 bases removed from V and 2 bases from J, the gap between germline ends came to 21 bases. The chain's CDR3 is CASSYSRSYDRWTTDTQYF. CDR3 nucleotide sequence: TGTGCCAGCAGTTACTCCAGGAGTTACGACAGATGGACCACAGATACGCAGTATTTT.

This clonotype was counted many times. This chain links TRBV19 with TRBJ1-1; 9 bases fit TRBD1. The CDR3 length is 18 residues. Germline-derived CDR1 and CDR2 are LNHDA and SQIVND (reference sequence). Trimming at V came to 4 bases and at J to 1 base, leaving 13 bases not matched to a gene. The CDR3 spells CASSTRTGGAAPNTEAFF. DNA for the CDR3: TGTGCCAGTAGTACCCGAACAGGGGGCGCAGCCCCGAACACTGAAGCTTTCTTT.

This clonotype came up many times. J is TRBJ1-2 and V is TRBV19, with D uncertain. Germline values: CDR1 LNHDA, CDR2 SQIVND (reference sequence). Trimming took 2 bases from V and 2 from J, leaving 12 bases between them. The CDR3 has 15 amino acids. DNA of the CDR3: TGTGCCAGTAGTATATATGGCAGCTTAAACTATGGCTACACCTTC. As protein: CASSIYGSLNYGYTF.

This clonotype showed up many times. The V call is TRBV28, the J call TRBJ1-3; D gene uncertain. Germline CDR1 and CDR2: MDHEN and SYDVKM. The CDR3 length is 13 residues. The V gene lost 5 bases and the J gene lost 2 bases, with 7 bases spanning the gap. Here the CDR3 DNA reads TGTGCCAGCAGTGCTAATCCTGGAAACACCATATATTTT. It is translated as CASSANPGNTIYF.

The chain carries TRBV19 and TRBJ1-1; D perhaps matches TRBD1 (6 bases). V shed 6 bases and J shed 11 bases, with 22 bases lying between them. The CDR3 loop spans 14 amino acids. Germline V gives CDR1 LNHDA, CDR2 SQIVND (reference sequence). The CDR3, as DNA: TGTGCCAGTAGCACATACGTTTTATCCCAGGGGGCTTTCTTT. Translating it yields CASSTYVLSQGAFF.

In this sample, this clonotype turned up many times. V gene TRBV2 combines with J gene TRBJ2-1; D is uncertain. This CDR3 spans 14 amino acids. Germline CDR1 is SNHLY and CDR2 is FYNNEI. The V end was cut by 7 bases, the J end by 5 bases, with 15 bases between. The CDR3 sequence: CASTQTPTHNEQFF. In DNA form, the CDR3 reads TGTGCCAGCACTCAGACACCTACCCACAATGAGCAGTTCTTC.

This clonotype was recorded at least ten times. The CDR3 protein is CASSLGAGDEQYF. CDR3 coding DNA: TGCGCCAGCAGCTTGGGGGCAGGGGACGAGCAGTACTTC. V usage is TRBV5-1 and J usage is TRBJ2-7; D might be TRBD1 (6 bases). The CDR3 covers 13 residues. CDR1 SGHRS and CDR2 YFSETQ come from the germline V gene. V dropped 0 bases and J dropped 5 bases, with 9 bases sitting between them.

The table lists this clonotype with a few counts. The gene calls are TRBV6-5 and TRBJ1-1; TRBD1 matches at 8 bases. The CDR3 length is 18 residues. V shed 0 bases, J shed 3 bases, and the junction held 12 bases outside the gene matches. The germline CDR1 and CDR2 sequences are MNHEY and SVGAGI. The CDR3 region is CASSYSIFDRGRDTEAFF. The CDR3 region has the DNA TGTGCCAGCAGTTACTCGATATTTGACAGGGGCCGGGACACTGAAGCTTTCTTT.

This clonotype was recorded at least ten times. The rearrangement links TRBV7-2 to TRBJ2-3; D remains ambiguous. Trimming stripped 1 base from V and 0 bases from J, with 8 bases between. Per germline, CDR1 SGHTA and CDR2 FQGNSA. The CDR3 is 15 amino acids. CDR3 sequence (DNA): TGTGCCAGCAGCTTAGTACAGTGGAGCACAGATACGCAGTATTTT. Protein: CASSLVQWSTDTQYF.

V gene TRBV20-1 combines with J gene TRBJ2-1; 14 nucleotides align to TRBD2. Trimming removed 5 bases from V and 8 bases from J; junction bases left unmatched: 14. The CDR3 consists of 17 residues. Germline V lookup: CDR1 DFQATT, CDR2 SNEGSKA (reference sequence). Here the CDR3 DNA reads TGCAGTGCTGGACCCTACGGGACTAGCGGGAGTAGGTATGAGCAGTTCTTC. Translating gives CSAGPYGTSGSRYEQFF.

The V gene is TRBV30, the J gene TRBJ2-2; no definite D call. The CDR3 is made up of 14 amino acids. V lost 2 bases, J lost 4 bases, and 11 bases lay in between. In germline, CDR1 is GTSNPN, CDR2 SVGIG (reference sequence). The CDR3 sequence: CAWSILMGTGELFF. DNA of the CDR3: TGTGCCTGGAGTATTCTGATGGGCACCGGGGAGCTGTTTTTT.

V usage is TRBV29-1 and J usage is TRBJ2-3, with 9 bases aligning to TRBD1. V trimming: 6 bases; J trimming: 3 bases; junction bases outside the gene matches: 7. This CDR3 comprises 14 residues. CDR1 SQVTM and CDR2 ANQGSEA come from the germline V gene. The CDR3 DNA follows: TGCAGCGTGGGGGACAGGGTGGCGACAGATACGCAGTATTTT. Protein: CSVGDRVATDTQYF.

This clonotype came up many times. The chain uses TRBV6-5 and TRBJ2-7, with 10 positions matching TRBD2. Trimming at V came to 4 bases and at J to 3 bases, leaving 18 bases not matched to a gene. Per germline, CDR1 MNHEY and CDR2 SVGAGI. This CDR3 is built from 19 residues. CDR3 residues: CASSLAFGLLAGEIYEQYF. For the CDR3, the DNA is TGTGCCAGCAGTTTGGCCTTCGGTCTCCTAGCGGGGGAGATCTACGAGCAGTACTTC.

As to this clonotype: At one end the junction does not follow the germline gene, possibly because of a read error. The V gene is TRBV6-2 or TRBV6-3, the J gene TRBJ1-1; tentative D call: TRBD1 (5 bases). CDR3 length: 11 amino acids. Germline V gene data show CDR1 as MNHEY and CDR2 as SVGEGT. The CDR3 loop reads CASTQGSDAFF. In DNA, the CDR3 is TGTGCCAGCACCCAGGGATCTGATGCTTTCTTT.

This clonotype has a count of ten or more. The V call is TRBV10-3, the J call TRBJ2-2; TRBD1 is a possible D gene (5 bases). V was pared by 10 bases and J by 7 bases, with 25 bases between. CDR3 length: 16 residues. CDR1 is ENHRY and CDR2 is SYGVKD in the germline V gene. The CDR3 region has the DNA TGTGCCACCGCGCCTTGGACATCCCAAGATATCGGGGAGCTGTTTTTT. Translated: CATAPWTSQDIGELFF.

Comments on this clonotype: One base separates it from a far larger clone, so it is likely a read error. This chain links TRBV6-1 with TRBJ1-6; 7 nucleotides line up with TRBD1. The length of the CDR3 is 15 residues. V trimming: 5 bases; J trimming: 5 bases; junction bases outside the gene matches: 6. Germline V gene sequence: CDR1 MNHNS, CDR2 SASEGT. The CDR3 protein is CASSLRGTDNSPLHF. DNA for the CDR3: TGTGCCAGCAGTCTACGCGGGACAGATAATTCACCCCTCCACTTT.

The chain has TRBV7-9 and TRBJ1-2, with D uncertain. V gave up 3 bases and J gave up 4 bases, with 12 bases separating them. Germline values: CDR1 SEHNR, CDR2 FQNEAQ (reference sequence). CDR3 size: 14 residues. CDR3 region: CASSLDRSFYGYTF. The DNA of the CDR3 is TGTGCCAGCAGCTTGGATCGGTCGTTCTATGGCTACACCTTC.

About this clonotype: This probably arose from a read error, given a far larger clone one base away. J is TRBJ2-5 and V is TRBV11-2; TRBD2 aligns across 10 bases. The CDR3 is 18 residues long. CDR1 and CDR2 (germline): SGHAT, FQNNGV. CDR3 protein: CASSLDSLGLAAYNEQLF. The CDR3 bases are TGTGCCAGCAGCTTAGATTCGTTAGGACTAGCGGCCTACAATGAGCAGTTATTC.

This clonotype was counted ten times or more. The genes are TRBV6-1 and TRBJ2-5; 14 nucleotides align to TRBD2. J gave up 2 bases and V 3 bases, and 20 bases lay outside the gene matches. The CDR3 is made up of 22 amino acids. The germline CDR1 and CDR2 sequences are MNHNS and SASEGT. CDR3 sequence reads: CASSDWTVTSGRARRRQETQYF. In DNA, the CDR3 is TGTGCCAGCAGTGATTGGACAGTGACTAGCGGGAGGGCTAGACGTAGACAAGAGACCCAGTACTTC.

This clonotype was counted at least ten times. The chain couples TRBV19 to TRBJ1-5; D gene unclear. The CDR3 loop spans 18 amino acids. The V gene lost 7 bases and the J gene lost 5 bases, with 27 bases spanning the gap. CDR1 is LNHDA, CDR2 SQIVND, per germline (reference sequence). The CDR3 bases are TGTGCCAGTACCTACAGATGGGAGGGTCGTAGGACTCATCAGCCCCAGCATTTT. It yields the protein CASTYRWEGRRTHQPQHF.

This clonotype was seen at least ten times. This chain links TRBV30 with TRBJ2-6; possible D gene TRBD1, 7 bases. Trimming pared 7 bases from V and 4 bases from J, leaving 14 bases between. This CDR3 has 14 residues. CDR1 and CDR2 from the germline V gene are GTSNPN and SVGIG (reference sequence). The CDR3, as DNA: TGTGCCTCTTCGACAGGGAGGGGGGCCAACGTCCTGACTTTC. Translating it yields CASSTGRGANVLTF.